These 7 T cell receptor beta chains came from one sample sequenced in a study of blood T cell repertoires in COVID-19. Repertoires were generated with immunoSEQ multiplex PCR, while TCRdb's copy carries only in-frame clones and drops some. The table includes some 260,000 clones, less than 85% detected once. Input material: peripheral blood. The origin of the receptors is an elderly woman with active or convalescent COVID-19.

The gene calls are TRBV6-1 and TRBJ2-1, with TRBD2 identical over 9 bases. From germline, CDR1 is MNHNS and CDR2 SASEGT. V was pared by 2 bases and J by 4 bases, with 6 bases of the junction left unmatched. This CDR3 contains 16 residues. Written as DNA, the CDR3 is TGTGCCAGCAGTGAATCGAGTAGCGGGAGTTACAATGAGCAGTTCTTC. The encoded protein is CASSESSSGSYNEQFF.

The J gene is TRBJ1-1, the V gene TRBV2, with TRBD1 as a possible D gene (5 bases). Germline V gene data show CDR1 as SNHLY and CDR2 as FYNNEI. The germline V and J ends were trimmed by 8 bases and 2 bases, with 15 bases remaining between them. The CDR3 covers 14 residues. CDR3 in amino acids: CASSSLGGNTEAFF. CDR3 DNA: TGTGCCAGCTCCTCCTTGGGGGGTAACACTGAAGCTTTCTTT.

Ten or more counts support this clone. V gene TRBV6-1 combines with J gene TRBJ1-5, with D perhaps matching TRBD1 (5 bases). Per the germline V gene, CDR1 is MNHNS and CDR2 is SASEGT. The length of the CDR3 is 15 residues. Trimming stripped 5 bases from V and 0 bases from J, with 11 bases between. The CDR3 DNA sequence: TGTGCCAGCAGTTCCAGGGCCCTTAGCAATCAGCCCCAGCATTTT. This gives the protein CASSSRALSNQPQHF.

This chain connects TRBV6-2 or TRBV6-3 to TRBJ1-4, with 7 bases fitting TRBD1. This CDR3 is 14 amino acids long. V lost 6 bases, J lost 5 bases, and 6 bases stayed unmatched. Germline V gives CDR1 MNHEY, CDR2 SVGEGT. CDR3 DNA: TGTGCCAGCAGCCCTACGACAGGGAATGAAAAACTGTTTTTT. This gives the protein CASSPTTGNEKLFF.

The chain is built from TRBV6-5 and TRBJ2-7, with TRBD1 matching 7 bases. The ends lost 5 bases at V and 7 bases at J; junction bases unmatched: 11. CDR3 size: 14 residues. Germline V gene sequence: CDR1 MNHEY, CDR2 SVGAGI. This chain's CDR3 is CASSQRQGPREQYF. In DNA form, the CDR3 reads TGTGCCAGCAGTCAACGACAGGGCCCTAGGGAGCAGTACTTC.

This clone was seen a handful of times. The CDR3 coding sequence is TGTGCCAGCAGCCAGATGGGATTTAGCGGGAGCGGGACAGATACGCAGTATTTT. It encodes CASSQMGFSGSGTDTQYF. The gene calls are TRBV4-2 and TRBJ2-3, with TRBD2 matching over 9 bases. This CDR3 spans 18 amino acids. Per germline, CDR1 LGHNA and CDR2 YNFKEQ. Trimming removed 3 bases from V and 3 bases from J; junction bases left unmatched: 13.

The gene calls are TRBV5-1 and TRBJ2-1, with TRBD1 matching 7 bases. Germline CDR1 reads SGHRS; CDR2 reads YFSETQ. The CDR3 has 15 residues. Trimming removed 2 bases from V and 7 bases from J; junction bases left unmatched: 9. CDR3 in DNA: TGCGCCAGCAGCTTCCGACAGGGTTCGGGGAATGAGCAGTTCTTC. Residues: CASSFRQGSGNEQFF.